This record covers a single T cell receptor (beta chain). No antigen is known for it. This entry comes from a study of identical twins. Notes on the study in general: One should note that invariant MAIT and iNKT cells could partly confound zero-insertion analyses. Where beta out-of-frame sequences were concerned, excess twin sharing was weaker. Findings depended on cross-sectional statistics rather than tracking the same donors. Low generation probability was overrepresented in out-of-frame alpha sequences shared by twins.

The V end lost 4 bases, the J end lost 2 bases, and 10 bases lay between the germline ends. CDR3 size: 14 residues. CDR1 is SGDLS, CDR2 YYNGEE, per germline. TCRdb recomputed calls from the 5' RACE reads with MiXCR, one row per CDR3 protein. This table holds about 240,000 distinct CDR3 sequences, roughly 13% found once. These data were also reused for a study on yellow fever vaccine responses in identical twins.

The clonotype was recovered from a woman aged 18-29 years in good health. Sample: memory (CD45RO+) T cells sorted from blood. The chain links TRBV9 to TRBJ1-3, with D possibly being TRBD1 (5 bases). The CDR3 here is CASSSAGAGNTIYF. The CDR3 DNA follows: TGTGCCAGCAGCTCGGCGGGGGCTGGAAACACCATATATTTT.